Each of the 7 T cell receptor beta chains below was sequenced from the same sample in a study of pediatric ulcerative colitis. Sequenced by immunoSEQ multiplex PCR; TCRdb stores in-frame clones only, minus some. The sample holds around 10,000 clones; around four fifths are singletons and the top ten take about 3.6%. During colonoscopy, one to two rectal pinch biopsies were collected. The sequencing sample was made of gut tissue. The origin of the receptors is a girl aged 5-17 years who was a control in a study of pediatric ulcerative colitis.

This chain uses TRBV11-2 with TRBJ1-5; 7 bases line up with TRBD1. Trimming took 5 bases from V and 6 from J; bases not matched to a gene: 7. Germline V gene lookup returns CDR1 SGHAT and CDR2 FQNNGV. CDR3 length: 14 residues. The DNA of the CDR3 is TGTGCCAGCAGCGAAGGGACAGTTGGTCAGCCCCAGCATTTT. It translates to CASSEGTVGQPQHF.

The chain has TRBV30 and TRBJ2-7, with 7 positions matching TRBD1. V gave up 3 bases and J gave up 2 bases; unmatched junction bases: 4. Germline assignment: CDR1 GTSNPN and CDR2 SVGIG (reference sequence). This CDR3 region has 13 residues. Here the CDR3 DNA reads TGTGCCTGGAGGACAGGGAAAACCTACGAGCAGTACTTC. As protein: CAWRTGKTYEQYF.

The chain combines TRBV18 with TRBJ1-5; TRBD1 agrees at 8 bases. CDR3 length: 17 amino acids. Germline V gene data show CDR1 as KGHSH and CDR2 as LQKENI. Trimming cost V 4 bases and J 3 bases; bases outside gene matches: 11. CDR3 DNA sequence: TGTGCCAGCTCACGTATCAGGGGGCGCCCTAACAATCAGCCCCAGCATTTT. Protein sequence: CASSRIRGRPNNQPQHF.

V and J are TRBV20-1 and TRBJ2-7, with D possibly called TRBD1 or TRBD2 (5 bases each). CDR1 and CDR2 (germline): DFQATT, SNEGSKA (reference sequence). V was pared by 6 bases and J by 5 bases, with 11 bases between. The CDR3 spans 11 residues. The CDR3 spells CSAGLGDEQYF. The DNA of the CDR3 is TGCAGTGCAGGGTTGGGGGACGAGCAGTACTTC.

The chain uses TRBV5-6 and TRBJ1-1; the match to TRBD1 covers 8 bases. Germline CDR1 is SGHDT and CDR2 is YYEEEE. V shed 1 base and J 1 base; nucleotides not matched to a gene: 3. This CDR3 has 15 amino acids. The chain's CDR3 is CASSLFGQGNTEAFF. The CDR3 DNA is TGTGCCAGCAGCTTGTTTGGACAGGGGAACACTGAAGCTTTCTTT.

This clone appeared a few times. The chain couples TRBV2 to TRBJ1-5; no clear D. Trimming stripped 7 bases from V and 5 bases from J, with 15 bases between. The CDR3 contains 14 residues. Germline V lookup: CDR1 SNHLY, CDR2 FYNNEI. The CDR3 region is CASTVIHPDQPQHF. As DNA, the CDR3 is TGTGCCAGCACCGTAATACACCCGGATCAGCCCCAGCATTTT.

This clone has just a few counts. V is TRBV5-6 and J is TRBJ1-2; D unresolved. This CDR3 has 15 amino acids. Trimming pared 4 bases from V and 4 bases from J, leaving 17 bases between. Germline values: CDR1 SGHDT, CDR2 YYEEEE. CDR3 sequence (DNA): TGTGCCAGCAGCCCTCCCATAGGGCCGGGCTATGGCTACACCTTC. Translating it yields CASSPPIGPGYGYTF.